These T cell receptor beta chains were read from a single sample in a study of blood T cell repertoires in COVID-19. Clones were read by immunoSEQ multiplex PCR, and TCRdb kept only the in-frame ones, dropping some. This sample yields roughly 380,000 clones, of which over 75% are seen a single time; 1.5% to 1.8% belongs to the top ten. The sample taken for sequencing was peripheral blood. The receptors come from a woman between 40 and 55 years old with COVID-19, enrolled during active disease. Each CDR3 is given without its conserved first and last residue. The order of the fields is V gene, J gene, CDR3 protein.

V: TRBV7-9; J: TRBJ2-2; CDR3: ASSLEGTGTGELF
V: TRBV27; J: TRBJ2-1; CDR3: ASSFAGALQGYEQF
V: TRBV19; J: TRBJ2-2; CDR3: ASSNPGRLAGVMGTTGELF
V: TRBV6-2/TRBV6-3; J: TRBJ1-1; CDR3: ASSGGKAF
V: TRBV9; J: TRBJ1-4; CDR3: ASSASGTQAEKLF
V: TRBV5-6; J: TRBJ1-6; CDR3: ASSWGGGYSPLH
V: TRBV11-1; J: TRBJ1-1; CDR3: ASTLSMGGTEAF
V: TRBV10-3; J: TRBJ2-7; CDR3: AISVKRLGIAEQY
V: TRBV5-1; J: TRBJ2-5; CDR3: ASSLDRAQGTQY
V: TRBV28; J: TRBJ1-5; CDR3: ASSSALGTLNQPQH
V: TRBV6-5; J: TRBJ2-5; CDR3: ASRKAGSETQY
V: TRBV29-1; J: TRBJ1-1; CDR3: STGQGAFAEAF
V: TRBV7-2; J: TRBJ1-3; CDR3: ASSLDFGGDTIY
V: TRBV7-9; J: TRBJ1-1; CDR3: ASSLKLGQGAVDTEAF
V: TRBV30; J: TRBJ1-6; CDR3: AWMQGAKPLH
V: TRBV10-3; J: TRBJ2-5; CDR3: AISEVQVAETQY
V: TRBV7-8; J: TRBJ1-4; CDR3: ASSLGGTNEKLF
V: TRBV24-1; J: TRBJ2-1; CDR3: ATSDSPGLEGNNEQF
V: TRBV3-1/TRBV3-2; J: TRBJ2-2; CDR3: ASSLNPGSGELF
V: TRBV28; J: TRBJ1-1; CDR3: ASSFRDNTEAF
V: TRBV19; J: TRBJ2-1; CDR3: ASTQSGSSYNEQF
V: TRBV3-1/TRBV3-2; J: TRBJ2-6; CDR3: ASTSSGANVLT